Reported below is one T cell receptor beta chain. What it recognizes is unknown. PCR used 60 Vbeta primers and 13 Jbeta primers. Produced via immunoSEQ multiplex PCR; TCRdb's table is partial and in-frame only. The listing records 38,000 or so clones. These data belong to a study of cytomegalovirus exposure and HLA in healthy donors. Study conclusions and caveats: Accurate HLA-A and HLA-B prediction from TCR beta sequences was reported for most subjects.

The V gene's germline CDR1 is SGHTA and CDR2 FQGNSA. This CDR3 spans 15 amino acids. V lost 5 bases to trimming and J lost 7 bases, with 18 bases between them. The genes are TRBV7-2 and TRBJ1-5; D is unclear. This TCR came from a man aged 35-49 years in good health and CMV-seropositive. Sequencing was performed on PBMCs. CDR3 amino acids: CASSPSGGMGQPQHF. The CDR3 coding sequence is TGTGCCAGCAGCCCCTCGGGAGGGATGGGGCAGCCCCAGCATTTT.